This T cell receptor beta chain was recorded in a study of graft-versus-host responses after intestinal transplantation. Study overall: Those transplanted obtained multivisceral, liver-intestinal, or isolated intestinal grafts. Uniformly, recipients were administered anti-thymocyte globulin induction with subsequent tacrolimus and steroids for approximately three years. Study-wide results and limits: Recipient-marrow GvH clones were detected, some having first appeared in ileum or blood.

For this clone: Its antigen is unknown.

V dropped 4 bases and J dropped 3 bases, with 13 bases sitting between them. The CDR3 length is 15 residues. The germline V gene has CDR1 SGHRS and CDR2 YFSETQ. The method was immunoSEQ multiplex PCR; TCRdb's version includes in-frame clones alone and lacks a portion of them. The table has some 120,000 clones, about 92% seen once; the top ten hold about 0.25%. The starting material was unstimulated CD4+ T cells sorted from spleen or lymph node cells, obtained before transplant. The receptor was derived from a human donor who was the organ donor for an intestinal transplant. The chain employs TRBV5-1 and TRBJ2-2; no clear D gene. The CDR3 loop reads CASSGAAAYTGELFF. In DNA, the CDR3 is TGCGCCAGCAGCGGCGCGGCCGCGTACACCGGGGAGCTGTTTTTT.